The source of this T cell receptor (beta chain) is a study of blood T cell repertoires in COVID-19. Study-level information: T cells, B-cell-depleted T cells, or PBMCs supplied cDNA or gDNA.

This clone has a single count. Germline V gene data show CDR1 as PRHDT and CDR2 as FYEKMQ (reference sequence). V shed 0 bases and J shed 5 bases, with 11 bases lying between them. This CDR3 contains 14 residues. Method: immunoSEQ multiplex PCR; TCRdb's copy keeps in-frame clones and lacks some. The sample consists of 45,000 to 60,000 clones, around 78% of them appearing once. This clonotype was obtained from a human donor in a cohort sampled during active COVID-19. V is TRBV13 and J is TRBJ2-7, with TRBD1 as a possible D gene (6 bases). Sequenced input: peripheral blood. The CDR3 bases are TGTGCCAGCAGCTTAGGCCGATCAGGGGACGAGCAGTACTTC. Residues: CASSLGRSGDEQYF.